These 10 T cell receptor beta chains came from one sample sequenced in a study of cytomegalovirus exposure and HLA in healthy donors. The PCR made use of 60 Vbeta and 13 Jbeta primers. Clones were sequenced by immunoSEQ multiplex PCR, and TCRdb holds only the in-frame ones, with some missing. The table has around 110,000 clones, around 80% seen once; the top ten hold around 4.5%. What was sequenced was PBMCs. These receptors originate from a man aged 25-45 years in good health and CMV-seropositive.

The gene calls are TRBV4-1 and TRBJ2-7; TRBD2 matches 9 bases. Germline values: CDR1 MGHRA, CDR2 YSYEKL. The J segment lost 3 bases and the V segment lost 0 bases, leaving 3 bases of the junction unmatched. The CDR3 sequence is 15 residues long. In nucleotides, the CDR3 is TGCGCCAGCAGCCAAGAGCGGGGGGGTTTCTACGAGCAGTACTTC. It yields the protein CASSQERGGFYEQYF.

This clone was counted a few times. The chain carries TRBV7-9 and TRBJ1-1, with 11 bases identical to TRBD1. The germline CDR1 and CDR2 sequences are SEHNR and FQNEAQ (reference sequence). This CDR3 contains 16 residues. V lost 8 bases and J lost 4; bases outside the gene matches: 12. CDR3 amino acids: CASQYIRTGGCTEAFF. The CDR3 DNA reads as TGTGCCAGCCAATATATACGGACAGGGGGCTGCACTGAAGCTTTCTTT. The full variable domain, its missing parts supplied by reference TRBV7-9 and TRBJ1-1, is DTGVSQNPRHKITKRGQNVTFRCDPISEHNRLYWYRQTLGQGPEFLTYFQNEAQLEKSRLLSDRFSAERPKGSFSTLEIQRTEQGDSAMYLCASQYIRTGGCTEAFFGQGTRLTVV.

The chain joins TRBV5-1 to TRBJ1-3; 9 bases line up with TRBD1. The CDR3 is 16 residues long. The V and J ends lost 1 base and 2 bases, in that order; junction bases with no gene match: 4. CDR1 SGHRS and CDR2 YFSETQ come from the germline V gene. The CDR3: CASSLSRTGAGNTIYF. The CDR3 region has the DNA TGCGCCAGCAGCTTGTCACGGACAGGGGCTGGAAACACCATATATTTT.

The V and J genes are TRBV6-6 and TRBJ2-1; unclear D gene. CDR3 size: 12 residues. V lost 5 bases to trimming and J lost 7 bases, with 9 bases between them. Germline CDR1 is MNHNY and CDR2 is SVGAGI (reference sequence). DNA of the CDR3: TGTGCCAGCAGTCAAACCAGTAATGAGCAGTTCTTC. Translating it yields CASSQTSNEQFF.

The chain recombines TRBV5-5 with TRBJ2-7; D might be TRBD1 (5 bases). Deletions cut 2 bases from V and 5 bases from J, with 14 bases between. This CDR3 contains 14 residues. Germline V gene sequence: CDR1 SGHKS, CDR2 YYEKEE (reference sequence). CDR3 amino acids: CASSFRQMTHEQYF. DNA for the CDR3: TGTGCCAGCAGCTTTCGACAGATGACCCACGAGCAGTACTTC.

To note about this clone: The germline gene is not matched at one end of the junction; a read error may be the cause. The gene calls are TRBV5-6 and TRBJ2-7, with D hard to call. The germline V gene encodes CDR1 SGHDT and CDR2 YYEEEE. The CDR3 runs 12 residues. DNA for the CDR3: TGTGCCGGCAGCTTGTCAGACTACGAGCAGTACTTC. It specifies CAGSLSDYEQYF. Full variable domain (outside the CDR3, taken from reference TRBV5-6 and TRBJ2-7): DAGVTQSPTHLIKTRGQQVTLRCSPKSGHDTVSWYQQALGQGPQFIFQYYEEEERQRGNFPDRFSGHQFPNYSSELNVNALLLGDSALYLCAGSLSDYEQYFGPGTRLTVT.

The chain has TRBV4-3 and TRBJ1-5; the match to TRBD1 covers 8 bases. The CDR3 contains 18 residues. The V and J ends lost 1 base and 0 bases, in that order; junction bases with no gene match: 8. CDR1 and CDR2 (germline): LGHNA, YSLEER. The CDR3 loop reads CASSQGGTGWYSNQPQHF. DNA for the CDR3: TGCGCCAGCAGCCAAGGGGGGACAGGTTGGTATAGCAATCAGCCCCAGCATTTT.

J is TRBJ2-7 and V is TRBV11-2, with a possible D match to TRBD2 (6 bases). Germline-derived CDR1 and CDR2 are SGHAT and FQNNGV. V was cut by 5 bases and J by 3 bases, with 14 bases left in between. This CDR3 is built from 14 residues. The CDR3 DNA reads TGTGCCAGCAGCCCAAACCGGGGGATCTACGAGCAGTACTTC. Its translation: CASSPNRGIYEQYF.

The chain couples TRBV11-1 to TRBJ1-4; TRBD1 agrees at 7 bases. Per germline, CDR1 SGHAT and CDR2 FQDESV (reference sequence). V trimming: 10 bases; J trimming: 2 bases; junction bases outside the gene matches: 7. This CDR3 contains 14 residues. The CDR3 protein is CAKEQGRTNEKLFF. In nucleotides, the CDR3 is TGTGCCAAGGAACAGGGGAGGACTAATGAAAAACTGTTTTTT.

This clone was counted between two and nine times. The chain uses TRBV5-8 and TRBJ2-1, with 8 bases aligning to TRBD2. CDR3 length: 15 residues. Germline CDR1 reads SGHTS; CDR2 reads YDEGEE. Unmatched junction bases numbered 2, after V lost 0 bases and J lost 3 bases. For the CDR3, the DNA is TGTGCCAGCAGCTTGGGACTAGCGAGCTACAATGAGCAGTTCTTC. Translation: CASSLGLASYNEQFF.